The clone carrying this TCR beta chain was observed a handful of times. The data belong to a study of blood T cell repertoires in COVID-19. Study at large: The analysed material was cDNA or gDNA that came from T cells, B-cell-depleted T cells, or PBMCs.

Method: immunoSEQ multiplex PCR; TCRdb's copy keeps in-frame clones and lacks some. The top ten clones hold roughly 2.8% of a sample with 170,000 or so clones, approximately 80% of them seen once. CDR3 length: 16 amino acids. The V end lost 3 bases, the J end lost 10 bases, and 19 bases lay between the germline ends. Germline V lookup: CDR1 LNHNV, CDR2 YYDKDF (reference sequence). The specimen sequenced was peripheral blood. The chain uses TRBV15 and TRBJ1-6; D not certain. This receptor was taken from a woman aged 60-75 years with acute or convalescent COVID-19. CDR3 nucleotide sequence: TGTGCCACCAGCAGGGTAGGTGTAGGCGGTGGATCACCCCTCCACTTT. Its translation is CATSRVGVGGGSPLHF.